This TCR beta chain was captured in a study of blood T cell repertoires in COVID-19. Study in general: The United States, Italy and Spain provided the acute and convalescent COVID-19 samples. T cells, B-cell-depleted T cells, or PBMCs provided the cDNA or gDNA that served as material.

Germline assignment: CDR1 SQVTM and CDR2 ANQGSEA. V was cut by 4 bases and J by 1 base, with 7 bases left in between. The CDR3 extends over 12 amino acids. As originally analysed: Amplification with reference gene primers provided the estimates of nucleated cell counts. Generated by immunoSEQ multiplex PCR, the TCRdb table keeps only in-frame clones and is missing some. V and J calls plus clone size are reproduced from that table; the DNA served to infer D and trimming. The repertoire includes about 160,000 clones, 85% to 90% of them detected once, and roughly an eighth sits in the top ten. Seattle patients were enrolled during active infection and followed longitudinally.

The sequence derives from a man younger than 30 with COVID-19, enrolled during active disease. Sequencing was carried out using peripheral blood. The V and J genes are TRBV29-1 and TRBJ1-1; D gene unclear. CDR3 in DNA: TGCAGCGTTGTCCAGTCGAACACTGAAGCTTTCTTT. It encodes CSVVQSNTEAFF.